The 27 T cell receptor beta chains given below trace back to one sample, sequenced in a study of T-cell reconstitution after alpha-beta-depleted transplantation in children (dated by TCRdb to 2016 to 2017). The receptor library was made with PCR. This sample was sequenced with an Illumina HiSeq 2500. Molecular barcoding was employed in the preparation of TCR libraries, with unique molecular identifiers being used to normalize TCRbeta repertoire quantification. Starting from the raw public reads, TCRdb applied fastp trimming at Q25, assembled clones with MiXCR and retained in-frame beta chains. A single entry per CDR3 protein holds the most common genes and DNA from its merged rows. The sample table lists 450,000 to 600,000 distinct CDR3 sequences, approximately 30% of them with a count of one. Around 2.4% of the sample is taken by the ten largest. Here the sequenced sample was PBMCs from the stem cell graft donor, taken from the stem cell graft. The receptors stem from a human donor who donated a stem cell graft to a child with aplastic anemia.

The table lists this clonotype with a few counts. The chain carries TRBV9 and TRBJ2-1; TRBD1 might be the D (5 bases). The CDR3 length is 12 residues. In germline, CDR1 is SGDLS, CDR2 YYNGEE. Trimming took 0 bases from V and 7 from J, leaving 5 bases between them. The CDR3, as DNA: TGTGCCAGCAGCGTAGGACAGAATGAGCAGTTCTTC. Its protein is CASSVGQNEQFF.

This chain joins TRBV5-1 and TRBJ2-3, with D perhaps being TRBD1 or TRBD2 (5 bases each). The CDR3 sequence is 12 residues long. The germline V gene encodes CDR1 SGHRS and CDR2 YFSETQ. Trimming shortened V by 7 bases and J by 10 bases, and 16 bases separated the two germline ends. CDR3 protein: CASQGDYPAQYF. In DNA, the CDR3 is TGCGCCAGCCAGGGAGACTACCCCGCGCAGTATTTT.

The chain employs TRBV4-2 and TRBJ2-7; the match to TRBD1 covers 7 bases. The length of the CDR3 is 15 residues. The germline CDR1 and CDR2 sequences are LGHNA and YNFKEQ. After removal of 2 bases from V and 5 bases from J, the junction contained 9 bases not matched to a gene. The CDR3 here is CASSQLDEGANEQYF. DNA of the CDR3: TGTGCCAGCAGCCAACTAGACGAGGGGGCCAACGAGCAGTACTTC.

There are a few counts of this clonotype. This rearrangement joins TRBV9 to TRBJ2-2; the D is unclear. Trimming took 3 bases from V and 5 from J, leaving 11 bases between them. CDR3 size: 14 residues. In germline, CDR1 is SGDLS, CDR2 YYNGEE. CDR3 DNA sequence: TGTGCCAGCAGCGCCGCCCCCGGGACCGGGGAGCTGTTTTTT. Protein sequence: CASSAAPGTGELFF.

The chain carries TRBV27 and TRBJ1-2, with TRBD1 matching 8 bases. This CDR3 region has 13 residues. CDR1 is MNHEY, CDR2 SMNVEV, per germline (reference sequence). After removal of 5 bases from V and 2 bases from J, the junction contained 1 base not matched to a gene. CDR3 residues: CASSHRGNYGYTF. CDR3 sequence (DNA): TGTGCCAGCAGTCACAGGGGGAACTATGGCTACACCTTC.

In nucleotides, the CDR3 is TGTGCCAGCAGCTTATCAACTAATGAAAAACTGTTTTTT. This encodes CASSLSTNEKLFF. The chain couples TRBV7-8 to TRBJ1-4; D is ambiguous. The CDR3 contains 13 residues. Per the germline V gene, CDR1 is SGHVS and CDR2 is FQNEAQ. With 2 bases removed from V and 0 bases from J, the gap between germline ends came to 1 base.

The V call is TRBV20-1, the J call TRBJ2-7; 12 bases agree with TRBD1. The CDR3 spans 15 residues. The J segment lost 5 bases and the V segment lost 5 bases, leaving 10 bases of the junction unmatched. The germline V gene has CDR1 DFQATT and CDR2 SNEGSKA (reference sequence). CDR3 sequence (DNA): TGCAGTGCTGGGTCACGGGACAGGGGGCTTCACGAGCAGTACTTC. It yields the protein CSAGSRDRGLHEQYF.

This clonotype was observed a handful of times. The chain joins TRBV12-3 or TRBV12-4 to TRBJ2-5, with TRBD1 identical over 9 bases. This CDR3 spans 15 amino acids. V trimming: 5 bases; J trimming: 2 bases; junction bases outside the gene matches: 6. The CDR3: CASSPTGQGQETQYF. CDR3 DNA: TGTGCCAGCAGTCCTACGGGACAGGGACAAGAGACCCAGTACTTC.

This chain joins TRBV6-1 and TRBJ2-6; D ambiguous. The V end was cut by 6 bases, the J end by 0 bases, with 9 bases between. The CDR3 is 15 amino acids. Per the germline V gene, CDR1 is MNHNS and CDR2 is SASEGT. The CDR3 reads CASSPSYSGANVLTF. Written as DNA, the CDR3 is TGTGCCAGCAGCCCCAGTTACTCTGGGGCCAACGTCCTGACTTTC.

This chain joins TRBV7-2 and TRBJ2-2; D may be TRBD1 (5 bases). The CDR3 extends over 12 amino acids. Germline CDR1 and CDR2: SGHTA and FQGNSA. Trimming removed 5 bases at V and 6 bases at J, with 7 bases between. The CDR3 here is CASSGAAGELFF. CDR3 in DNA: TGTGCCAGCAGCGGGGCCGCCGGGGAGCTGTTTTTT. Full variable domain (remainder filled in from reference TRBV7-2 and TRBJ2-2): GAGVSQSPSNKVTEKGKDVELRCDPISGHTALYWYRQSLGQGLEFLIYFQGNSAPDKSGLPSDRFSAERTGGSVSTLTIQRTQQEDSAVYLCASSGAAGELFFGEGSRLTVL.

The chain uses TRBV21-1 and TRBJ1-1; the D call TRBD1 from the table was never checked on the DNA. TRBV21-1 is marked as a pseudogene. This CDR3 has 17 amino acids. CDR3 amino acids: CASSKASQETRNTEAFF. The DNA of the CDR3 is TGTGCCAGCAGCAAAGCGTCACAGGAGACGCGGAACACTGAAGCTTTCTTT.

This clonotype was counted between two and nine times. The chain couples TRBV15 to TRBJ2-1, with 7 bases fitting TRBD2. This CDR3 contains 17 residues. CDR1 is LNHNV, CDR2 YYDKDF, per germline (reference sequence). V shed 3 bases and J 0 bases; nucleotides not matched to a gene: 8. In nucleotides, the CDR3 is TGTGCCACCAGCAGCCAACTAACTAGCGTCTCCTACAATGAGCAGTTCTTC. It specifies CATSSQLTSVSYNEQFF.

V and J are TRBV7-2 and TRBJ2-5; D might be TRBD1 or TRBD2, each matching 5 bases. The germline V and J ends were trimmed by 3 bases and 4 bases, with 12 bases remaining between them. The CDR3 extends over 14 amino acids. Germline V gene lookup returns CDR1 SGHTA and CDR2 FQGNSA. The CDR3 region is CASSFLGVRETQYF. The CDR3, as DNA: TGTGCCAGCAGCTTCCTGGGGGTACGAGAGACCCAGTACTTC.

This chain joins TRBV9 and TRBJ2-7; 13 bases line up with TRBD2. V trimming: 0 bases; J trimming: 2 bases; junction bases outside the gene matches: 5. The CDR3 is made up of 17 amino acids. Looked up from germline, CDR1 is SGDLS and CDR2 is YYNGEE. The CDR3 here is CASSVGTSGSGAYEQYF. In nucleotides, the CDR3 is TGTGCCAGCAGCGTAGGGACTAGCGGGAGCGGGGCCTACGAGCAGTACTTC.

The chain carries TRBV2 and TRBJ1-1, with D possibly TRBD1 on 5 matching bases. Germline V lookup: CDR1 SNHLY, CDR2 FYNNEI. Trimming removed 2 bases from V and 8 bases from J, with 15 bases in between. The CDR3 loop spans 14 amino acids. Written as DNA, the CDR3 is TGTGCCAGCAGTGAATTGCGGGGTAGGGGCGAAGCTTTCTTT. It codes for CASSELRGRGEAFF.

This chain uses TRBV20-1 with TRBJ2-3, with TRBD1 as a possible D gene (6 bases). The CDR3 length is 14 residues. The V gene's germline CDR1 is DFQATT and CDR2 SNEGSKA (reference sequence). V was trimmed by 0 bases and J by 4 bases, leaving 11 bases between them. CDR3: CSAREGAGADTQYF. CDR3 nucleotides: TGCAGTGCTAGAGAGGGGGCTGGGGCAGATACGCAGTATTTT.

The chain couples TRBV15 to TRBJ1-5, with 9 bases matching TRBD1. CDR3 length: 15 amino acids. V lost 8 bases and J lost 1; bases outside the gene matches: 6. CDR1 and CDR2 (germline): LNHNV, YYDKDF (reference sequence). CDR3 nucleotides: TGTGCCACCTCAACAGGGGGCGCGAGCAATCAGCCCCAGCATTTT. Protein sequence: CATSTGGASNQPQHF.

CDR3 nucleotide sequence: TGTGCCAGCAGCGCGAGACTAAGAGATACGCAGTATTTT. Amino acids: CASSARLRDTQYF. The chain employs TRBV7-9 and TRBJ2-3, with a possible D match to TRBD2 (5 bases). The CDR3 contains 13 residues. In germline, CDR1 is SEHNR, CDR2 FQNEAQ (reference sequence). V shed 5 bases and J shed 5 bases, with 11 bases lying between them.

The chain couples TRBV18 to TRBJ1-5; 7 nucleotides agree with TRBD1. CDR1 is KGHSH and CDR2 is LQKENI in the germline V gene. The CDR3 loop spans 19 amino acids. Germline trimming cut 4 bases from V and 0 bases from J; bases unmatched to any gene: 15. CDR3 protein: CASSLIRTGDFYSNQPQHF. DNA of the CDR3: TGTGCCAGCTCACTTATTCGGACAGGCGACTTCTATAGCAATCAGCCCCAGCATTTT.

The chain carries TRBV20-1 and TRBJ1-1; D gene uncertain. Deletions cut 6 bases from V and 5 bases from J, with 13 bases between. Looked up from germline, CDR1 is DFQATT and CDR2 is SNEGSKA (reference sequence). The CDR3 spans 12 residues. The CDR3 spells CSAPKMGTEAFF. DNA of the CDR3: TGCAGTGCCCCAAAGATGGGGACTGAAGCTTTCTTT.

V and J are TRBV3-1 and TRBJ1-1; no definite D call. Deletions cut 2 bases from V and 8 bases from J, with 15 bases between. The CDR3 loop spans 14 amino acids. CDR1 LGHDT and CDR2 YNNKEL come from the germline V gene (reference sequence). For the CDR3, the DNA is TGTGCCAGCAGCCAAACGGCCGGGCTGAGGGAAGCTTTCTTT. Its translation: CASSQTAGLREAFF. The full variable domain, its missing parts supplied by reference TRBV3-1 and TRBJ1-1, is DTAVSQTPKYLVTQMGNDKSIKCEQNLGHDTMYWYKQDSKKFLKIMFSYNNKELIINETVPNRFSPKSPDKAHLNLHINSLELGDSAVYFCASSQTAGLREAFFGQGTRLTVV.

This clonotype has just one count. The chain's CDR3 is CASSFSGPGRDTQYF. The CDR3 coding sequence is TGTGCCAGCAGCTTCAGCGGGCCAGGGCGGGATACGCAGTATTTT. The chain couples TRBV11-2 to TRBJ2-3, with a possible D match to TRBD2 (6 bases). The CDR3 has 15 residues. Trimming cost V 3 bases and J 6 bases, with 16 bases left between them. CDR1 and CDR2 from the germline V gene are SGHAT and FQNNGV.

There are a few counts of this clonotype. V gene TRBV7-2 combines with J gene TRBJ2-2; 12 positions match TRBD2. Trimming cost V 0 bases and J 7 bases; bases outside gene matches: 9. CDR3 length equals 18 residues. Germline loops: CDR1 SGHTA, CDR2 FQGNSA. The CDR3 reads CASSLASRLAGDFGELFF. The CDR3 bases are TGTGCCAGCAGCTTAGCTTCCAGACTAGCGGGAGATTTCGGGGAGCTGTTTTTT.

This clonotype was seen a few times. The chain has TRBV28 and TRBJ2-3, with D perhaps TRBD2 (6 bases). CDR1 is MDHEN and CDR2 is SYDVKM in the germline V gene. Trimming shortened V by 5 bases and J by 5 bases, and 23 bases separated the two germline ends. This CDR3 has 17 residues. The CDR3 here is CASSLGPSSAWGDTQYF. The CDR3 bases are TGTGCCAGCAGTCTAGGCCCTTCTAGCGCCTGGGGAGATACGCAGTATTTT.

This chain connects TRBV6-1 to TRBJ2-7, with no clear D. Germline V CDR1 and CDR2: MNHNS, SASEGT. This CDR3 region has 13 residues. Trimming took 1 base from V and 3 from J, leaving 7 bases between them. The CDR3 spells CASSEDGNYEQYF. DNA for the CDR3: TGTGCCAGCAGTGAAGATGGGAACTACGAGCAGTACTTC.

The V call is TRBV6-1, the J call TRBJ2-3, with D maybe TRBD2 (5 bases). In germline, CDR1 is MNHNS, CDR2 SASEGT. V dropped 8 bases and J dropped 7 bases, with 22 bases sitting between them. CDR3 size: 15 residues. Here the CDR3 DNA reads TGTGCCAGCGCGGTGGCGGGCGGTTCCTTTTATACGCAGTATTTT. Translated, it gives CASAVAGGSFYTQYF.

In its sample, this clonotype was seen once. The chain uses TRBV5-6 and TRBJ2-1; TRBD1 matches at 7 bases. This CDR3 has 15 residues. Germline CDR1 and CDR2: SGHDT and YYEEEE. V was pared by 5 bases and J by 3 bases, with 8 bases of the junction left unmatched. CDR3 protein: CASRPPGQIYNEQFF. The DNA of the CDR3 is TGTGCCAGCAGGCCTCCGGGACAGATCTACAATGAGCAGTTCTTC.